The clone carrying this TCR beta chain has at least ten counts. The antigen is unknown. The authors made TCR cDNA by 5'RACE template switching, adding a universal primer site and UMIs. One entry per CDR3 protein, called by TCRdb with MiXCR from the 5' RACE reads. The sample has 500,000 to 550,000 distinct CDR3 sequences, 21% seen once; the top ten hold about 16%. The data belong to a study of T cells after yellow fever vaccination. Study outcomes and limitations: A small proportion of clonotypes was detected in both the CD4 and CD8 compartments.

CDR1 and CDR2 (germline): SGHRS, YFSETQ. V was clipped by 1 base and J by 2 bases, with 6 bases between them. CDR3 length equals 13 residues. Sample: PBMCs, taken about 20 days after the first yellow fever vaccination. The chain joins TRBV5-1 to TRBJ2-5; no clear D gene. This TCR was sampled from a man between 18 and 29 years old who received the YFV17D yellow fever vaccine. In nucleotides, the CDR3 is TGCGCCAGCAGCTTGCAGGTGCAAGAGACCCAGTACTTC. This codes for CASSLQVQETQYF.